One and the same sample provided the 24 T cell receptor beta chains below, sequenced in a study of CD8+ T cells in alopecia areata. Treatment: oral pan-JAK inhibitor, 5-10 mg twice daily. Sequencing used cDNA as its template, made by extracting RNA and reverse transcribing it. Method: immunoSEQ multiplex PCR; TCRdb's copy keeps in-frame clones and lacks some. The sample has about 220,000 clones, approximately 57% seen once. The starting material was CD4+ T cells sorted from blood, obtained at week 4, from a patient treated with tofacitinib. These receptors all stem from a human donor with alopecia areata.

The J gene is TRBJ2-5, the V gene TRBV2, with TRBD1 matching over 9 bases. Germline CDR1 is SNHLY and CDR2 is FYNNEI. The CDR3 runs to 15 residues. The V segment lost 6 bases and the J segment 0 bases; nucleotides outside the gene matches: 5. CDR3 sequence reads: CASRAGTGHQETQYF. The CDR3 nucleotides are TGTGCCAGCAGAGCCGGGACAGGGCACCAAGAGACCCAGTACTTC.

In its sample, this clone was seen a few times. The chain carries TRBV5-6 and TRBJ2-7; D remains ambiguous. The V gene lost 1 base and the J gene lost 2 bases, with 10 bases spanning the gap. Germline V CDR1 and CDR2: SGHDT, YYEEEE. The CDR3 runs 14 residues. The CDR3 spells CASSLLVPPYEQYF. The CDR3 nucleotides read TGTGCCAGCAGCTTGTTGGTCCCGCCCTACGAGCAGTACTTC.

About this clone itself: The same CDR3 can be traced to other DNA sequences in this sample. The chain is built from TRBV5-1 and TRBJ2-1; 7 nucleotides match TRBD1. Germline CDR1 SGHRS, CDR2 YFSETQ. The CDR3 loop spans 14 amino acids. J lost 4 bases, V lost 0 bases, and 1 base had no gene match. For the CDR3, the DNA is TGCGCCAGCAGCTTGGGACAGGGATACAATGAGCAGTTCTTC. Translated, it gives CASSLGQGYNEQFF.

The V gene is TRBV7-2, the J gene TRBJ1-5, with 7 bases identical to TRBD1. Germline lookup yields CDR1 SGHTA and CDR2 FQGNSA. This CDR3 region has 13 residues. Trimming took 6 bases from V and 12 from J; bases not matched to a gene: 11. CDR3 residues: CASSFNLQGNQHF. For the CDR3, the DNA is TGTGCCAGCAGTTTCAATTTACAGGGGAACCAGCATTTT.

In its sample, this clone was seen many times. CDR3 sequence reads: CASGYNSPLHF. CDR3 DNA sequence: TGTGCTAGTGGTTATAATTCACCCCTCCACTTT. The chain uses TRBV12-5 and TRBJ1-6; D gene ambiguous. V dropped 4 bases and J dropped 5 bases, with 0 bases sitting between them. Germline V gene lookup returns CDR1 LGHNT and CDR2 FRNRAP. The CDR3 sequence is 11 residues long.

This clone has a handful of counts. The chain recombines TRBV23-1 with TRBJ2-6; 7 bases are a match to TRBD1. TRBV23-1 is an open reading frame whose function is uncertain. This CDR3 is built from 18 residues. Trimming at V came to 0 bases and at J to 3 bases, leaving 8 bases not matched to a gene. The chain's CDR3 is CASSQSGTERYGANVLTF. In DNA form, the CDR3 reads TGCGCCAGCAGTCAATCTGGGACAGAAAGATATGGGGCCAACGTCCTGACTTTC.

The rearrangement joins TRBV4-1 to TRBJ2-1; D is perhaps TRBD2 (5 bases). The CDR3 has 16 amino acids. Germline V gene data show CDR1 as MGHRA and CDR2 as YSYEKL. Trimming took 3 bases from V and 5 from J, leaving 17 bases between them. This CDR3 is CASSHLGSIEHNEQFF. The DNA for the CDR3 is TGCGCCAGCAGCCATCTGGGGAGCATCGAGCACAATGAGCAGTTCTTC.

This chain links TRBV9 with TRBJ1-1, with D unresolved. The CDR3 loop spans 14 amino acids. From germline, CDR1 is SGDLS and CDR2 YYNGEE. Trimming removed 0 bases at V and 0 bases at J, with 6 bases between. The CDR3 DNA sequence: TGTGCCAGCAGCGTAGGGCCGTTGAACACTGAAGCTTTCTTT. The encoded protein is CASSVGPLNTEAFF.

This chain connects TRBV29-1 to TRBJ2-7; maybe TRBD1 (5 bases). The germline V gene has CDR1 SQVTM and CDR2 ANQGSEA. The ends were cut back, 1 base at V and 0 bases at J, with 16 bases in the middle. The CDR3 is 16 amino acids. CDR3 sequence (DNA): TGCAGCGTTGAAGGTTGGGGTGACAGATCCTCCTACGAGCAGTACTTC. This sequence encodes CSVEGWGDRSSYEQYF.

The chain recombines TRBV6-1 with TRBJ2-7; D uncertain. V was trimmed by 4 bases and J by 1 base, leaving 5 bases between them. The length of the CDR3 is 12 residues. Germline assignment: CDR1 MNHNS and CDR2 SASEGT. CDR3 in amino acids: CASSVRSYEQYF. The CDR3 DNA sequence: TGTGCCAGCAGTGTACGGTCCTACGAGCAGTACTTC.

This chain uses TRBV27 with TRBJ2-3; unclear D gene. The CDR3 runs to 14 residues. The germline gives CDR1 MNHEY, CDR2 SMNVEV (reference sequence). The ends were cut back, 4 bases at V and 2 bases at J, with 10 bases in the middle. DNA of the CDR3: TGTGCCAGCAGTTCCCCGGACCACACAGATACGCAGTATTTT. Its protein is CASSSPDHTDTQYF.

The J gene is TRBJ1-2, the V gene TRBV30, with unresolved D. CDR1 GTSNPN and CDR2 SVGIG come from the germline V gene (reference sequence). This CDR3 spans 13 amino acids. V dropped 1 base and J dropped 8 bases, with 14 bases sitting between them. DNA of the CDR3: TGTGCCTGGAGTGACACATGGGCTCGAGGCTACACCTTC. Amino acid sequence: CAWSDTWARGYTF.

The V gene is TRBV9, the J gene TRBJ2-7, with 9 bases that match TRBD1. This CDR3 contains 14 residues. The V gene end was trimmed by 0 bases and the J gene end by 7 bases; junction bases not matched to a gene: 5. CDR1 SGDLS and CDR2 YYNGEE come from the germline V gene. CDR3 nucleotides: TGTGCCAGCAGCGTAGCTTGGGACAGGGTTGAGCAGTACTTC. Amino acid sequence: CASSVAWDRVEQYF.

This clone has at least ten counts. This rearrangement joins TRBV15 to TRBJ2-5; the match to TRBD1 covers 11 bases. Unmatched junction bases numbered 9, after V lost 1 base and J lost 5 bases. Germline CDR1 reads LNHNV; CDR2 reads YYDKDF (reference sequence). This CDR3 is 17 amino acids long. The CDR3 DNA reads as TGTGCCACCAGCAGAGTCCGGGACAGGGGGTTGATGGAGACCCAGTACTTC. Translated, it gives CATSRVRDRGLMETQYF.

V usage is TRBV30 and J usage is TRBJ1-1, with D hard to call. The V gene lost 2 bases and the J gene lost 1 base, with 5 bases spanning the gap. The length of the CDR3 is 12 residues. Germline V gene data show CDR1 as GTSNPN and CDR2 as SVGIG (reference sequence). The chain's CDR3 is CAWSRQNTEAFF. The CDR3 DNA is TGTGCCTGGAGTAGGCAGAACACTGAAGCTTTCTTT.

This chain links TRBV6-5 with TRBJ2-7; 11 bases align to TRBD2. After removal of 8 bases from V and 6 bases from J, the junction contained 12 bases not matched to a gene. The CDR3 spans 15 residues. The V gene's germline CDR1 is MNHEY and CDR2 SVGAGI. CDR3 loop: CASCSRASGGFEQYF. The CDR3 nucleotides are TGTGCCAGCTGCTCGAGGGCTAGCGGGGGGTTCGAGCAGTACTTC.

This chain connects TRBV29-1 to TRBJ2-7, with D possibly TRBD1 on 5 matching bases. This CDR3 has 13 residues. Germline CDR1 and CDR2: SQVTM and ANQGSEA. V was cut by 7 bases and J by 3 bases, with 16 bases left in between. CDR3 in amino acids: CSAAPTGFYEQYF. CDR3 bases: TGCAGCGCCGCGCCTACAGGCTTCTACGAGCAGTACTTC.

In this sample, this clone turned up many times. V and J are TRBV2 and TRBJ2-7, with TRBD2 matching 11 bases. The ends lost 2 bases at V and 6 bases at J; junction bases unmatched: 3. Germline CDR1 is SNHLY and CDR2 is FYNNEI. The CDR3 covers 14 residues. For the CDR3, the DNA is TGTGCCAGCAGTGAATCCGGGACTAGCGGCGAGCAGTACTTC. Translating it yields CASSESGTSGEQYF.

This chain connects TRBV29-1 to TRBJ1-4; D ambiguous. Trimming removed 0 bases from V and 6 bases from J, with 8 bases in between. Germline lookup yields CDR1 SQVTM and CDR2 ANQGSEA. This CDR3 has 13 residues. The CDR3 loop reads CSVEDGPDEKLFF. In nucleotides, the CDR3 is TGCAGCGTTGAAGACGGCCCAGATGAAAAACTGTTTTTT.

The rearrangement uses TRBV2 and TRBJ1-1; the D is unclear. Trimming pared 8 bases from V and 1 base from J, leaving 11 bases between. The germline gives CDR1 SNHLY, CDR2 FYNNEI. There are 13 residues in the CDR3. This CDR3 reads CASEIEENTEAFF. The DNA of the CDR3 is TGTGCCAGCGAAATCGAGGAGAACACTGAAGCTTTCTTT.

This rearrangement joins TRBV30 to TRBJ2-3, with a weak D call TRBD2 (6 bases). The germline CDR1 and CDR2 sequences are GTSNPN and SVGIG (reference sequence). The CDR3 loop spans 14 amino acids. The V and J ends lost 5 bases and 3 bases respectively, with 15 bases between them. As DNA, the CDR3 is TGTGCCTGGTCCCGGGTCCGGGGGACAGATACGCAGTATTTT. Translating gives CAWSRVRGTDTQYF.

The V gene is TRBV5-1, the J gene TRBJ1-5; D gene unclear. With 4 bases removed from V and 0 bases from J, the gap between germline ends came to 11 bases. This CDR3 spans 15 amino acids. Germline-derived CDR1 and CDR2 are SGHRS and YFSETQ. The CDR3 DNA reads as TGCGCCAGCAGCCCCCCAGATTATAGCAATCAGCCCCAGCATTTT. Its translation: CASSPPDYSNQPQHF.

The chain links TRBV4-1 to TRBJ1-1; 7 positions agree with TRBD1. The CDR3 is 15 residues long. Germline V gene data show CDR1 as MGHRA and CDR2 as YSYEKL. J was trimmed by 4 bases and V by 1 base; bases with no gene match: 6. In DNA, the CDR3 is TGCGCCAGCAGCCAAGCCAGGGGGTTGGGCACTGAAGCTTTCTTT. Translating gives CASSQARGLGTEAFF.

The CDR3 DNA is TGTGCCAGTAGTCACAGGGGGCCGAACACTGAAGCTTTCTTT. Translating it yields CASSHRGPNTEAFF. The rearrangement joins TRBV19 to TRBJ1-1; 9 bases are a match to TRBD1. The CDR3 length is 14 residues. Germline assignment: CDR1 LNHDA and CDR2 SQIVND (reference sequence). V lost 5 bases to trimming and J lost 1 base; unmatched junction nucleotides: 2.